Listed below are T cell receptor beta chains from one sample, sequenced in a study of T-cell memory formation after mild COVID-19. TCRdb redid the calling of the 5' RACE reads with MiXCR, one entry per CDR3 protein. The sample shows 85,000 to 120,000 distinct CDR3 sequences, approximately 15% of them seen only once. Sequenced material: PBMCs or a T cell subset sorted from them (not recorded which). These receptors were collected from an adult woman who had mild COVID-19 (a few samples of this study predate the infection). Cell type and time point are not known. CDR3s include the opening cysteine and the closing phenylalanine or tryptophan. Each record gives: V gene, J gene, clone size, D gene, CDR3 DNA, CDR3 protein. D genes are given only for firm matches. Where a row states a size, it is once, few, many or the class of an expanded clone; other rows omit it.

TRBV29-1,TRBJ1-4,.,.,TGCAGCGTTGAGTGGAGTTCGAATGAAAAACTGTTTTTT,CSVEWSSNEKLFF
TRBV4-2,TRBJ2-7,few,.,TGTGCCAGCAGCCAAGAGTGGGAGGCGAACTACGAGCAGTACTTC,CASSQEWEANYEQYF
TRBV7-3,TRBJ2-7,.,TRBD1,TGTGCCAGCAGCGCCGACAGGGCCGACGAGCAGTACTTC,CASSADRADEQYF
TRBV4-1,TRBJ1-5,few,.,TGCGCCAGCAGCCAATACCAAGGGGTGAACAATCAGCCCCAGCATTTT,CASSQYQGVNNQPQHF
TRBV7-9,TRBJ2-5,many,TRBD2,TGTGCCAGCAGCTCGCGACTAGCGGGGGAGCTGGAGACCCAGTACTTC,CASSSRLAGELETQYF
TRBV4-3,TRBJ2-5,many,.,TGCGCCAGCAGCCAAGATGGGGCGGGACGAGGAAAGACCCAGTACTTC,CASSQDGAGRGKTQYF
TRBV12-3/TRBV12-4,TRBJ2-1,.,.,TGTGCCAGCAGTTTATGGTTTGGCGGGGGCACCTCCTACAATGAGCAGTTCTTC,CASSLWFGGGTSYNEQFF
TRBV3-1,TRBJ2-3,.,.,TGTGCCAGCAGCCAACAACTAGAGGCAGATACGCAGTATTTT,CASSQQLEADTQYF
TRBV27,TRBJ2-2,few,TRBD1,TGTGCCAGCGCCCCGGGACAGGGGAGGTCCGGGGAGCTGTTTTTT,CASAPGQGRSGELFF
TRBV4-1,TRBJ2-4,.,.,TGCGCCAGCAGCCCCAACGGAGGGACGGACATTCAGTACTTC,CASSPNGGTDIQYF
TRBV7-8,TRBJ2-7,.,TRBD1,TGTGCCAGCAGCTCCTGGACAGGGGAGAACTACGAGCAGTACTTC,CASSSWTGENYEQYF
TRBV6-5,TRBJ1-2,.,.,TGTGCCAGCAGCCCCGGGAGGGACAACTCTAACTATGGCTACACCTTC,CASSPGRDNSNYGYTF
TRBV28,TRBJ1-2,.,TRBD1,TGTGCCAGCATCCATTCCCCTACAGGGGCCTATGGCTACACCTTC,CASIHSPTGAYGYTF
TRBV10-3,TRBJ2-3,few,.,TGTGCCATCAGTGAACCCGCAGACACAGATACGCAGTATTTT,CAISEPADTDTQYF
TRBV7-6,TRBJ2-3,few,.,TGTGCCAGCAGCCCCAGTGGGGGCGTATGGGGTACAGATACGCAGTATTTT,CASSPSGGVWGTDTQYF
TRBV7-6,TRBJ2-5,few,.,TGTGCCAGCAGTCCCCCCCAGCAGGTTGGGACCCAGTACTTC,CASSPPQQVGTQYF
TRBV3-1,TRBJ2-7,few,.,TGTGCCAGCAGCCAAGGGGAGAGCTACGAGCAGTACTTC,CASSQGESYEQYF
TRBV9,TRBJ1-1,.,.,TGTGCCAGCAGCGCCCAGCAGGGGAGGGACGCTGAAGCTTTCTTT,CASSAQQGRDAEAFF
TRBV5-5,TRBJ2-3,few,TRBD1,TGTGCCAGCAGCTTGGGGGACAGCTCCTACACAGATACGCAGTATTTT,CASSLGDSSYTDTQYF
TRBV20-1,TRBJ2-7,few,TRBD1,TGCAGTGCTAGAGTACAGGGGATTACCGCTGGGGAGCAGTACTTC,CSARVQGITAGEQYF
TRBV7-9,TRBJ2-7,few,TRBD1,TGTGCCAGCAGCCACAGGGGTGACTACGAGCAGTACTTC,CASSHRGDYEQYF
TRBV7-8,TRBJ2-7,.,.,TGTGCCAGCAGCAGCCCGGACGGGATCTACGAGCAGTACTTC,CASSSPDGIYEQYF
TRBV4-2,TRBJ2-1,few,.,TGTGCCAGCAGCCAAGCTAGTTGGGATGAGCAGTTCTTC,CASSQASWDEQFF
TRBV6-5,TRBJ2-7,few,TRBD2,TGTGCCAGCAGTGATCTAGCGGGAGGGTCCTACGAGCAGTACTTC,CASSDLAGGSYEQYF
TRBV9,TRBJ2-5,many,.,TGTGCCAGCAGCGTACAGGGACGGGAGACCCAGTACTTC,CASSVQGRETQYF
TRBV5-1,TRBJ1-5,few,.,TGCGCCAGCAGCTTGGTGGGGGATCAGCCCCAGCATTTT,CASSLVGDQPQHF
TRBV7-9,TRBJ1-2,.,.,TGTGCCAGCAGCTTAGAGGGGGTAAACTATGGCTACACCTTC,CASSLEGVNYGYTF
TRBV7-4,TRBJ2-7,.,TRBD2,TGTGCCAGCACACCGGGGCGGGGGTTCTACGAGCAGTACTTC,CASTPGRGFYEQYF
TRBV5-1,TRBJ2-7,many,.,TGTGCCAGCAGCCCCGGGACGGGCTCCTACGAGCAGTACTTC,CASSPGTGSYEQYF
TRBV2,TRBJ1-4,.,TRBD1,TGTGCCAGCAGTGAATACCAGGGGGCAGTCGGTACTGAAAAACTGTTTTTT,CASSEYQGAVGTEKLFF
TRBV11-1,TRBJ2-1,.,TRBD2,TGTGCCAGCAGTCCGCTAGCGGGGATCTACAATGAGCAGTTCTTC,CASSPLAGIYNEQFF
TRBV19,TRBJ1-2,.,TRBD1,TGTGCCAGTAGTATTCCCGGACAGGGCACTGGCTACACCTTC,CASSIPGQGTGYTF
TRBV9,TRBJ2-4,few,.,TGTGCCAGCAGCCCCTGGGAAAACAAAAACATTCAGTACTTC,CASSPWENKNIQYF
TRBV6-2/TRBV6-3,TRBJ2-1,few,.,TGTGCCAGCAGTCGAACGGGACTGGGTGAGCAGTTCTTC,CASSRTGLGEQFF
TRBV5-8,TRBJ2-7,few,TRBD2,TGTGCCAGCAGCTCCCCCGGGACTAGCCCATACGAGCAGTACTTC,CASSSPGTSPYEQYF
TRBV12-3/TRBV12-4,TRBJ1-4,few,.,TGTGCCAGCAGTTTTACGTCAGGGGCTAATGAAAAACTGTTTTTT,CASSFTSGANEKLFF
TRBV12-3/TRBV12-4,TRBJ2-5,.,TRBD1,TGTGCCAGCAGTGATGGGGACAGTTTCCAAGAGACCCAGTACTTC,CASSDGDSFQETQYF
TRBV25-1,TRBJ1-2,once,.,TGTGCCAGCAGTGAGGGTTTAGGGTCGGATGGCTACACCTTC,CASSEGLGSDGYTF
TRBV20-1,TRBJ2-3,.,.,TGCAGTGCTAGAGATGGCCCCCCAGGGCCCAGCACAGATACGCAGTATTTT,CSARDGPPGPSTDTQYF
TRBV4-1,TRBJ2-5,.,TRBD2,TGCGCCAGCAGCCTCGGACTAGCGGGGGGGATTCAAGAGACCCAGTACTTC,CASSLGLAGGIQETQYF
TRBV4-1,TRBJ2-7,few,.,TGCGCCAGCAGCCAAGGTCCGGGGTCTCTCTCCTACGAGCAGTACTTC,CASSQGPGSLSYEQYF
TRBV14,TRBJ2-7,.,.,TGTGCCAGCAGCCAGGGAATATCCGTCTCCTACGAGCAGTACTTC,CASSQGISVSYEQYF